This T cell receptor (beta chain) came from a study of Ad26.COV2.S vaccination and SARS-CoV-2 variants. Across the study: By the intramuscular route, Ad26.COV2.S was given once, or twice 56 days apart.

Sequencing was performed with immunoSEQ multiplex PCR; in TCRdb, only in-frame clones are kept and a portion is missing. The table includes about 350,000 clones, roughly 84% detected once. Specified treatment: 19 received Ad26.COV2.S at low or high dose, single or two shots; about 5 received placebo; per-sample allocation not given. Sampling occurred on day 63 after the first vaccine or placebo injection. This receptor was taken from a person between 18 and 65 years old who received the Ad26.COV2.S COVID-19 vaccine or a placebo. Sequenced material: peripheral blood, taken in a trial of Ad26.COV2.S vaccine versus placebo.

CDR3 DNA: TGTGCCAGCAGTCAACCCCGACGCGACCGCTACGAGCAGTACTTC. Translating gives CASSQPRRDRYEQYF. The genes are TRBV6-5 and TRBJ2-7; D is undetermined. Trimming took off 5 bases at V and 3 bases at J, with 17 bases between the two ends. CDR3 length: 15 amino acids. Germline CDR1 MNHEY, CDR2 SVGAGI.